This entry is about one T cell receptor beta chain. Its antigen is not identified. 5'RACE primed from the constant segment yielded TCR alpha and TCR beta cDNA libraries bearing sample barcodes and UMIs. MiXCR, applied by TCRdb to the 5' RACE reads, yields one record per CDR3 protein. Of 470,000 or so distinct CDR3 sequences in the sample, over 15% were seen once. The data are from a study of T-cell memory formation after mild COVID-19. Study results and caveats: Unconfirmed was the SARS-CoV-2 specificity of second-wave clones that peaked on day 37.

The length of the CDR3 is 15 residues. Germline V gene data show CDR1 as MDHEN and CDR2 as SYDVKM. V shed 6 bases and J shed 0 bases, with 14 bases lying between them. Sequenced input: PBMCs or a T cell subset sorted from them (not recorded which). The sequence came from an adult woman who had mild COVID-19 (a few samples of this study predate the infection). Cell type and time point are not known. The chain is built from TRBV28 and TRBJ1-2; D is undetermined. The CDR3 nucleotides read TGTGCCAGCAGCCCTCCAGTACTTTCTAACTATGGCTACACCTTC. It yields the protein CASSPPVLSNYGYTF.